What follows are 13 T cell receptor beta chains derived from one specimen sequenced in a study of Ad26.COV2.S vaccination and SARS-CoV-2 variants. Treatment described: some 20 received Ad26.COV2.S at low or high dose, single or two shots; roughly five received placebo; per-sample allocation not given. Each sample was drawn 63 days after the first injection (of vaccine or placebo). Assay: immunoSEQ multiplex PCR; the TCRdb copy retains only in-frame clones and omits some. The sample carries 500,000 or so clones, approximately 90% recorded once. The sample was peripheral blood, taken in a trial of Ad26.COV2.S vaccine versus placebo. All receptors come from a person aged 18 to 59 who received the Ad26.COV2.S COVID-19 vaccine or a placebo.

The chain employs TRBV9 and TRBJ1-2, with 7 bases aligning to TRBD1. Trimming at V came to 3 bases and at J to 8 bases, leaving 10 bases not matched to a gene. The CDR3 is 14 amino acids. CDR1 is SGDLS, CDR2 YYNGEE, per germline. DNA of the CDR3: TGTGCCAGCAGCGATCCCACAGGGGTCGGCGGCTACACCTTC. Translation gives CASSDPTGVGGYTF.

The J gene is TRBJ1-6, the V gene TRBV30; TRBD1 matches 8 bases. J was trimmed by 10 bases and V by 5 bases; bases with no gene match: 7. The CDR3 is made up of 13 amino acids. The germline V gene encodes CDR1 GTSNPN and CDR2 SVGIG (reference sequence). The CDR3 loop is CAWGQGVYSPLHF. CDR3 coding DNA: TGTGCCTGGGGACAGGGAGTATACTCACCCCTCCACTTT.

V usage is TRBV6-5 and J usage is TRBJ1-6, with 7 bases lining up with TRBD1. The germline V gene encodes CDR1 MNHEY and CDR2 SVGAGI. Trimming at V came to 6 bases and at J to 5 bases, leaving 1 base not matched to a gene. The CDR3 length is 13 residues. The CDR3 sequence: CASRGQDNSPLHF. The CDR3 bases are TGTGCCAGCAGAGGACAGGATAATTCACCCCTCCACTTT.

The chain couples TRBV11-1 to TRBJ1-4; D perhaps matches TRBD1 (5 bases). This CDR3 spans 16 amino acids. Germline V CDR1 and CDR2: SGHAT, FQDESV (reference sequence). V shed 4 bases and J shed 2 bases, with 14 bases lying between them. CDR3 residues: CASSSGRVSTNEKLFF. The CDR3 nucleotides are TGTGCCAGCAGCTCCGGCAGGGTGTCGACTAATGAAAAACTGTTTTTT.

This chain connects TRBV19 to TRBJ1-1; TRBD1 matches at 8 bases. CDR1 is LNHDA and CDR2 is SQIVND in the germline V gene (reference sequence). CDR3 length: 14 amino acids. V was clipped by 7 bases and J by 2 bases; unmatched bases: 6. Written as DNA, the CDR3 is TGTGCCAGTAACAGGGGGGCGGGCAACACTGAAGCTTTCTTT. This sequence encodes CASNRGAGNTEAFF. Full variable domain (rest looked up from reference TRBV19 and TRBJ1-1): DGGITQSPKYLFRKEGQNVTLSCEQNLNHDAMYWYRQDPGQGLRLIYYSQIVNDFQKGDIAEGYSVSREKKESFPLTVTSAQKNPTAFYLCASNRGAGNTEAFFGQGTRLTVV.

The chain uses TRBV5-1 and TRBJ2-5; 11 bases agree with TRBD2. The V and J ends lost 4 bases and 5 bases, in that order; junction bases with no gene match: 7. Germline assignment: CDR1 SGHRS and CDR2 YFSETQ. The CDR3 contains 15 residues. CDR3 bases: TGCGCCAGCAGCCTAACTTTAGCGGGAGGGGAGACCCAGTACTTC. Translated: CASSLTLAGGETQYF. The entire variable domain, with the rest obtained from reference TRBV5-1 and TRBJ2-5, is as follows: KAGVTQTPRYLIKTRGQQVTLSCSPISGHRSVSWYQQTPGQGLQFLFEYFSETQRNKGNFPGRFSGRQFSNSRSEMNVSTLELGDSALYLCASSLTLAGGETQYFGPGTRLLVL.

The genes are TRBV11-2 and TRBJ2-3; 11 positions agree with TRBD2. Germline V gene sequence: CDR1 SGHAT, CDR2 FQNNGV. Trimming at V came to 4 bases and at J to 0 bases, leaving 3 bases not matched to a gene. This CDR3 is built from 16 residues. The CDR3 sequence: CASSSGLAGSTDTQYF. The DNA for the CDR3 is TGTGCCAGCAGCTCCGGACTAGCGGGTAGCACAGATACGCAGTATTTT.

This clone was seen a handful of times. The chain couples TRBV20-1 to TRBJ1-2; D gene ambiguous. The germline CDR1 and CDR2 sequences are DFQATT and SNEGSKA (reference sequence). V lost 3 bases and J 8 bases, leaving 10 bases between the germline ends. This CDR3 has 11 residues. The CDR3 sequence is CSASGPGGYTF. In DNA form, the CDR3 reads TGCAGTGCTAGCGGCCCGGGGGGCTACACCTTC.

Only a few counts were recorded for this clone. J is TRBJ1-4 and V is TRBV9; weak D call: TRBD1 (6 bases). There are 15 residues in the CDR3. V lost 0 bases and J lost 8, with 14 bases in between. Germline CDR1 and CDR2: SGDLS and YYNGEE. In nucleotides, the CDR3 is TGTGCCAGCAGCGTAGGCGGGGGGCCGGGAGAAAAACTGTTTTTT. Its protein is CASSVGGGPGEKLFF. Filled out from reference TRBV9 and TRBJ1-4, the complete variable domain reads DSGVTQTPKHLITATGQRVTLRCSPRSGDLSVYWYQQSLDQGLQFLIQYYNGEERAKGNILERFSAQQFPDLHSELNLSSLELGDSALYFCASSVGGGPGEKLFFGSGTQLSVL.

The genes are TRBV7-3 and TRBJ2-1; 11 positions match TRBD2. CDR3 size: 20 residues. Trimming at V came to 2 bases and at J to 8 bases, leaving 20 bases not matched to a gene. Germline V gives CDR1 SGHTA, CDR2 FQGTGA. This CDR3 is CASSLFPWTSGRERVYEQFF. The CDR3 DNA reads as TGTGCCAGCAGCTTATTTCCCTGGACTAGCGGGCGTGAGCGGGTCTATGAGCAGTTCTTC.

V usage is TRBV2 and J usage is TRBJ2-1; D might be TRBD1 (6 bases). This CDR3 is built from 14 residues. The V gene's germline CDR1 is SNHLY and CDR2 FYNNEI. The V end was cut by 0 bases, the J end by 9 bases, with 12 bases between. The CDR3 DNA reads TGTGCCAGCAGTGAAGCATCAATAGGGGGTGAGCAGTTCTTC. This gives the protein CASSEASIGGEQFF.

The chain employs TRBV28 and TRBJ1-2, with D perhaps matching TRBD1 (5 bases). Germline V lookup: CDR1 MDHEN, CDR2 SYDVKM. The CDR3 spans 14 residues. Trimming pared 10 bases from V and 0 bases from J, leaving 15 bases between. CDR3 in amino acids: CATAFDRTNYGYTF. For the CDR3, the DNA is TGTGCCACCGCCTTCGACAGAACTAACTATGGCTACACCTTC.

The chain couples TRBV6-5 to TRBJ2-3, with 9 bases that match TRBD2. The germline gives CDR1 MNHEY, CDR2 SVGAGI. This CDR3 has 15 amino acids. The V segment lost 2 bases and the J segment 4 bases; nucleotides outside the gene matches: 4. The CDR3 DNA reads as TGTGCCAGCAGTTACGCGGGAGGGCGGCCAGATACGCAGTATTTT. This codes for CASSYAGGRPDTQYF.